This entry lists 30 T cell receptor beta chains sequenced from one sample in a study of cytomegalovirus exposure and HLA in healthy donors. 60 Vbeta and 13 Jbeta primers were used in PCR. TCRdb keeps only in-frame clones here, not all; method: immunoSEQ multiplex PCR. This table holds about 200,000 clones. The sequenced material came from PBMCs. The receptors were sampled from a girl aged 2-10 years in good health and CMV-seropositive.

The chain joins TRBV5-1 to TRBJ2-7; 8 bases map to TRBD1. CDR3 length: 15 amino acids. The J segment lost 7 bases and the V segment lost 1 base, leaving 10 bases of the junction unmatched. Germline V gives CDR1 SGHRS, CDR2 YFSETQ. Here the CDR3 reads CASSLTTTGVGEQYF. CDR3 coding DNA: TGCGCCAGCAGCTTGACAACGACAGGGGTTGGGGAGCAGTACTTC.

V and J are TRBV9 and TRBJ1-2; D may be TRBD1 (6 bases). This CDR3 is 16 amino acids long. Germline-derived CDR1 and CDR2 are SGDLS and YYNGEE. V was clipped by 4 bases and J by 0 bases, with 16 bases between them. The chain's CDR3 is CASSSQGGLPNYGYTF. The DNA of the CDR3 is TGTGCCAGCAGCTCCCAAGGGGGTCTTCCTAACTATGGCTACACCTTC.

The V and J genes are TRBV15 and TRBJ2-7; the D gene is possibly TRBD1 (6 bases). CDR1 is LNHNV, CDR2 YYDKDF, per germline (reference sequence). V was clipped by 3 bases and J by 2 bases, with 14 bases between them. The CDR3 length is 15 residues. CDR3 residues: CATSREQGQAYEQYF. In nucleotides, the CDR3 is TGTGCCACCAGCAGGGAACAGGGCCAGGCCTACGAGCAGTACTTC. The full variable domain, rest sourced from reference TRBV15 and TRBJ2-7, is DAMVIQNPRYQVTQFGKPVTLSCSQTLNHNVMYWYQQKSSQAPKLLFHYYDKDFNNEADTPDNFQSRRPNTSFCFLDIRSPGLGDTAMYLCATSREQGQAYEQYFGPGTRLTVT.

This chain links TRBV5-1 with TRBJ2-7; 7 bases match TRBD2. Trimming at V came to 0 bases and at J to 1 base, leaving 4 bases not matched to a gene. The CDR3 covers 15 residues. Per germline, CDR1 SGHRS and CDR2 YFSETQ. CDR3 in amino acids: CASSLGGEGSYEQYF. For the CDR3, the DNA is TGCGCCAGCAGCTTGGGGGGGGAGGGGTCCTACGAGCAGTACTTC.

The chain has TRBV21-1 and TRBJ1-5; TRBD1 was called by the table and not checked on the DNA. TRBV21-1 represents a pseudogene. The CDR3 is 16 amino acids. CDR3 DNA: TGTGCCAGCGATCGACAGAGTCTTTATAGCAATCAGCCCCAGCATTTT. As protein: CASDRQSLYSNQPQHF.

The chain combines TRBV27 with TRBJ1-1; 9 positions agree with TRBD1. The CDR3 has 15 amino acids. Germline values: CDR1 MNHEY, CDR2 SMNVEV (reference sequence). V dropped 4 bases and J dropped 1; count of bases not matched to a gene: 4. Here the CDR3 DNA reads TGTGCCAGCAGTTCCTACAGGGGGCAGAACACTGAAGCTTTCTTT. It translates to CASSSYRGQNTEAFF.

The chain joins TRBV10-2 to TRBJ2-7; the match to TRBD2 covers 7 bases. J was trimmed by 6 bases and V by 0 bases; bases with no gene match: 8. There are 15 residues in the CDR3. Germline V gives CDR1 WSHSY, CDR2 SAAADI. The DNA for the CDR3 is TGCGCCAGCAGTGAGTCTAGGCGGGAGCCCAGCGAGCAGTACTTC. Translation: CASSESRREPSEQYF.

V is TRBV5-1 and J is TRBJ2-1; D gene uncertain. Germline-derived CDR1 and CDR2 are SGHRS and YFSETQ. This CDR3 has 14 amino acids. The V and J ends lost 0 bases and 9 bases respectively, with 13 bases between them. The CDR3 DNA sequence: TGCGCCAGCAGCTTGGAGAGCTATCCCTCTGAGCAGTTCTTC. This encodes CASSLESYPSEQFF.

The V call is TRBV5-1, the J call TRBJ2-5; TRBD2 is a possible D gene (6 bases). Germline lookup yields CDR1 SGHRS and CDR2 YFSETQ. V was shortened by 0 bases and J by 4 bases, with 13 bases between the two germline ends. CDR3 length: 15 amino acids. CDR3 residues: CASSLVTGVAETQYF. The CDR3 DNA reads as TGCGCCAGCAGCTTGGTGACGGGAGTTGCAGAGACCCAGTACTTC.

The chain couples TRBV18 to TRBJ2-3; a weak D match, TRBD2 (6 bases). Germline V CDR1 and CDR2: KGHSH, LQKENI. Trimming stripped 0 bases from V and 2 bases from J, with 15 bases between. This CDR3 is built from 17 residues. Written as DNA, the CDR3 is TGTGCCAGCTCACCACCCTTGGGTAGCGGCTACACAGATACGCAGTATTTT. This encodes CASSPPLGSGYTDTQYF.

V and J are TRBV10-1 and TRBJ2-2; a possible D gene is TRBD1 (6 bases). Germline CDR1 reads WNHNN; CDR2 reads SYGVQD (reference sequence). V was pared by 4 bases and J by 6 bases, with 15 bases between. CDR3 size: 15 residues. The CDR3 nucleotides read TGCGCCAGCAGTGCTAGGGACACCGTTTCCGGGGAGCTGTTTTTT. Its translation is CASSARDTVSGELFF.

V and J are TRBV5-4 and TRBJ1-1; no clear D gene. Between the trimmed V and J ends, which lost 2 bases and 5 bases, there was a span of 13 bases. The CDR3 runs 14 residues. CDR1 is SGHNT, CDR2 YYREEE, per germline (reference sequence). The CDR3 region is CASSLPAGRTEAFF. In DNA, the CDR3 is TGTGCCAGCAGCTTACCTGCGGGAAGGACTGAAGCTTTCTTT.

This chain connects TRBV7-2 to TRBJ2-2; D is perhaps TRBD2 (5 bases). Trimming pared 10 bases from V and 7 bases from J, leaving 22 bases between. CDR3 length: 15 residues. Germline CDR1 SGHTA, CDR2 FQGNSA. The CDR3 region has the DNA TGTGCCACCCCGGCGCCAACGAAAGGGAGCGGGGAGCTGTTTTTT. Protein product: CATPAPTKGSGELFF.

The chain employs TRBV7-8 and TRBJ2-5; 8 nucleotides align to TRBD1. The closer fit of TRBJ2-7 to the DNA end suggests the J call may be wrong. The CDR3 has 18 residues. Germline assignment: CDR1 SGHVS and CDR2 FQNEAQ. CDR3 region: CASSLTHSTGESIYEQYF. The CDR3 DNA reads as TGTGCCAGCAGCTTAACTCATTCGACAGGGGAGTCAATCTACGAGCAGTACTTC.

This chain joins TRBV9 and TRBJ2-1; D perhaps matches TRBD2 (5 bases). The germline V and J ends were trimmed by 4 bases and 2 bases, with 10 bases remaining between them. CDR1 is SGDLS, CDR2 YYNGEE, per germline. This CDR3 spans 14 amino acids. CDR3 protein: CASSRDMTYNEQFF. CDR3 bases: TGTGCCAGCAGCCGGGATATGACCTACAATGAGCAGTTCTTC.

The J gene is TRBJ2-7, the V gene TRBV5-1; no reliable D call. The CDR3 is 11 amino acids. V was cut by 5 bases and J by 3 bases, with 6 bases left in between. Germline V gene data show CDR1 as SGHRS and CDR2 as YFSETQ. Here the CDR3 reads CASRRLYEQYF. In DNA, the CDR3 is TGCGCCAGCAGGCGTCTCTACGAGCAGTACTTC.

The J gene is TRBJ2-7, the V gene TRBV2; TRBD2 agrees at 7 bases. CDR1 is SNHLY and CDR2 is FYNNEI in the germline V gene. J was trimmed by 0 bases and V by 4 bases; bases with no gene match: 9. CDR3 length: 16 amino acids. The CDR3 sequence: CASSGLSGASSYEQYF. CDR3 nucleotides: TGTGCCAGCAGTGGACTAAGCGGGGCTAGCTCCTACGAGCAGTACTTC.

The V and J genes are TRBV2 and TRBJ2-7; TRBD1 matches at 9 bases. The CDR3 covers 15 residues. J was trimmed by 2 bases and V by 6 bases; bases with no gene match: 8. Germline CDR1 reads SNHLY; CDR2 reads FYNNEI. Written as DNA, the CDR3 is TGTGCCAGCAGCGCCGACAGGGGGATCCCCTACGAGCAGTACTTC. This gives the protein CASSADRGIPYEQYF.

V usage is TRBV19 and J usage is TRBJ1-2; D is unresolved. This CDR3 has 12 amino acids. Germline-derived CDR1 and CDR2 are LNHDA and SQIVND (reference sequence). Trimming took 7 bases from V and 0 from J, leaving 6 bases between them. The CDR3, as DNA: TGTGCCAGTACGGGAACTAACTATGGCTACACCTTC. Protein product: CASTGTNYGYTF.

V and J are TRBV2 and TRBJ2-2; 7 nucleotides align to TRBD1. Losses at the gene ends were 4 bases for V and 1 base for J; bases not matched to a gene: 0. The CDR3 sequence is 14 residues long. CDR1 and CDR2 from the germline V gene are SNHLY and FYNNEI. The DNA for the CDR3 is TGTGCCAGCAGTGGACAGGGGAACACCGGGGAGCTGTTTTTT. Amino acid sequence: CASSGQGNTGELFF.

This rearrangement joins TRBV19 to TRBJ1-1, with 7 positions matching TRBD1. CDR3 length equals 14 residues. The J segment lost 6 bases and the V segment lost 6 bases, leaving 10 bases of the junction unmatched. The germline V gene has CDR1 LNHDA and CDR2 SQIVND (reference sequence). The CDR3 protein is CASRLQGDAPEAFF. DNA of the CDR3: TGTGCCAGTAGGCTCCAGGGGGATGCCCCTGAAGCTTTCTTT.

The chain has TRBV6-4 and TRBJ2-1, with 7 bases that match TRBD1. Unmatched junction bases numbered 4, after V lost 3 bases and J lost 2 bases. Germline V CDR1 and CDR2: MRHNA, SNTAGT. The CDR3 is 15 amino acids. As DNA, the CDR3 is TGTGCCAGCAGTGAAGGACAGGCGCCCTACAATGAGCAGTTCTTC. Protein: CASSEGQAPYNEQFF.

The chain has TRBV28 and TRBJ1-5; possibly TRBD1 for D (6 bases). This CDR3 region has 16 residues. Germline-derived CDR1 and CDR2 are MDHEN and SYDVKM. The V end lost 8 bases, the J end lost 2 bases, and 19 bases lay between the germline ends. CDR3 loop: CASLSYRGAGNQPQHF. In DNA, the CDR3 is TGTGCCAGCCTCTCCTACCGGGGGGCGGGCAATCAGCCCCAGCATTTT. The full variable domain, with the rest looked up from reference TRBV28 and TRBJ1-5, is DVKVTQSSRYLVKRTGEKVFLECVQDMDHENMFWYRQDPGLGLRLIYFSYDVKMKEKGDIPEGYSVSREKKERFSLILESASTNQTSMYLCASLSYRGAGNQPQHFGDGTRLSIL.

This chain joins TRBV10-3 and TRBJ1-2; TRBD1 aligns across 7 bases. The germline gives CDR1 ENHRY, CDR2 SYGVKD. Trimming took 6 bases from V and 3 from J; bases not matched to a gene: 4. The CDR3 loop spans 13 amino acids. The CDR3 DNA sequence: TGTGCCATCAGCCCCGGGACAGACTATGGCTACACCTTC. Amino acid sequence: CAISPGTDYGYTF.

V gene TRBV4-2 combines with J gene TRBJ2-7; D is ambiguous. V was pared by 4 bases and J by 3 bases, with 13 bases between. The germline V gene has CDR1 LGHNA and CDR2 YNFKEQ. This CDR3 is 14 amino acids long. The CDR3 DNA follows: TGTGCCAGCAGCCCCCTCGAAAGGAGCTACGAGCAGTACTTC. This encodes CASSPLERSYEQYF.

This chain uses TRBV28 with TRBJ2-1; weak D call: TRBD2 (5 bases). CDR1 and CDR2 (germline): MDHEN, SYDVKM. The CDR3 has 16 amino acids. Trimming removed 0 bases from V and 3 bases from J, with 12 bases in between. This chain's CDR3 is CASSLWQSGLYNEQFF. The CDR3 DNA reads TGTGCCAGCAGTTTATGGCAGTCAGGACTCTACAATGAGCAGTTCTTC.

As regards this clone: At the DNA level, this CDR3 is encoded by other sequences in the same sample as well. The chain has TRBV28 and TRBJ1-4, with D uncertain. CDR3 size: 14 residues. Germline V gene sequence: CDR1 MDHEN, CDR2 SYDVKM. Trimming removed 7 bases from V and 4 bases from J, with 13 bases in between. This chain's CDR3 is CASISGSLNEKLFF. The CDR3 DNA is TGTGCCAGCATCTCGGGGTCCCTTAATGAAAAACTGTTTTTT.

This chain joins TRBV7-2 and TRBJ1-5; D is ambiguous. The CDR3 spans 14 residues. The germline CDR1 and CDR2 sequences are SGHTA and FQGNSA. Between the trimmed V and J ends, which lost 2 bases and 5 bases, there was a span of 10 bases. The CDR3 sequence: CASSLYGEDQPQHF. The CDR3, as DNA: TGTGCCAGCAGCTTATACGGAGAAGATCAGCCCCAGCATTTT.

The V and J genes are TRBV9 and TRBJ2-5; 9 bases match TRBD1. This CDR3 spans 16 amino acids. The germline CDR1 and CDR2 sequences are SGDLS and YYNGEE. Trimming at V came to 0 bases and at J to 5 bases, leaving 8 bases not matched to a gene. The CDR3 loop reads CASSVEGTGFGETQYF. CDR3 bases: TGTGCCAGCAGCGTAGAGGGGACAGGGTTTGGGGAGACCCAGTACTTC.

The chain has TRBV7-8 and TRBJ1-5; weak D call: TRBD1 (5 bases). In germline, CDR1 is SGHVS, CDR2 FQNEAQ. With 1 base removed from V and 7 bases from J, the gap between germline ends came to 14 bases. The length of the CDR3 is 15 residues. CDR3 in amino acids: CASSLEWGGEQPQHF. The DNA of the CDR3 is TGTGCCAGCAGCTTAGAGTGGGGAGGGGAACAGCCCCAGCATTTT.